One and the same sample provided the 18 T cell receptor beta chains below, sequenced in a study of shared clonotypes between healthy human individuals. CD45RO-negative, CCR7-selected cells formed the naive CD8 fraction, which excluded terminally differentiated effector memory CD45RA+ cells. The table came from immunoSEQ multiplex PCR; TCRdb's copy has only in-frame clones and leaves some out. This table holds millions of clones, 85% to 95% found once. Sample: naive CD8+ T cells sorted from blood. These receptors came from a man between 18 and 29 years old in good health.

This chain joins TRBV13 and TRBJ2-7; 8 nucleotides agree with TRBD1. The CDR3 runs 14 residues. CDR1 is PRHDT, CDR2 FYEKMQ, per germline (reference sequence). V was clipped by 5 bases and J by 4 bases; unmatched bases: 7. CDR3: CASSTRTGSYEQYF. CDR3 sequence (DNA): TGTGCCAGCAGCACCCGGACAGGGTCTTACGAGCAGTACTTC.

J is TRBJ2-2 and V is TRBV11-2, with D hard to call. The germline V gene encodes CDR1 SGHAT and CDR2 FQNNGV. V dropped 3 bases and J dropped 5 bases, with 7 bases sitting between them. This CDR3 contains 13 residues. The DNA of the CDR3 is TGTGCCAGCAGCTTTTTACGTACCGGGGAGCTGTTTTTT. Translating gives CASSFLRTGELFF.

Only one count was recorded for this clone. V gene TRBV27 combines with J gene TRBJ1-4, with TRBD1 identical over 7 bases. Germline V gene sequence: CDR1 MNHEY, CDR2 SMNVEV (reference sequence). This CDR3 region has 16 residues. The V gene end was trimmed by 6 bases and the J gene end by 4 bases; junction bases not matched to a gene: 11. CDR3 nucleotides: TGTGCCAGCAGACTACTCTGGACAGGCGTTAATGAAAAACTGTTTTTT. Translating gives CASRLLWTGVNEKLFF. The full variable domain, rest sourced from reference TRBV27 and TRBJ1-4, is EAQVTQNPRYLITVTGKKLTVTCSQNMNHEYMSWYRQDPGLGLRQIYYSMNVEVTDKGDVPEGYKVSRKEKRNFPLILESPSPNQTSLYFCASRLLWTGVNEKLFFGSGTQLSVL.

The J gene is TRBJ1-2, the V gene TRBV13; D gene ambiguous. Trimming shortened V by 5 bases and J by 6 bases, and 19 bases separated the two germline ends. The V gene's germline CDR1 is PRHDT and CDR2 FYEKMQ (reference sequence). The CDR3 covers 15 residues. The CDR3 loop reads CASSPSNSIRDGYTF. The CDR3 nucleotides read TGTGCCAGCAGCCCCTCTAATTCCATCCGGGATGGCTACACCTTC.

The CDR3 spells CASSREVTETQYF. CDR3 DNA sequence: TGTGCCAGCTCAAGGGAAGTAACAGAGACCCAGTACTTC. The V gene is TRBV7-6, the J gene TRBJ2-5; no firm D call. CDR1 and CDR2 from the germline V gene are SGHVS and FNYEAQ. The CDR3 loop spans 13 amino acids. Between the trimmed V and J ends, which lost 8 bases and 4 bases, there was a span of 14 bases.

The chain uses TRBV6-6 and TRBJ2-7; no clear D. Trimming pared 5 bases from V and 6 bases from J, leaving 8 bases between. This CDR3 has 11 residues. Germline CDR1 MNHNY, CDR2 SVGAGI (reference sequence). The DNA for the CDR3 is TGTGCCAGCAGTCCCCCCCCCGAGCAGTACTTC. This encodes CASSPPPEQYF.

The chain employs TRBV6-5 and TRBJ1-1, with D unclear. Germline assignment: CDR1 MNHEY and CDR2 SVGAGI. The CDR3 is made up of 12 amino acids. Trimming left V 5 bases short and J 11 bases short, with 15 bases between. CDR3 bases: TGTGCCAGCAGTGCCGGGCTCCCTAAGGCTTTCTTT. Protein: CASSAGLPKAFF.

J is TRBJ2-5 and V is TRBV5-6, with D possibly TRBD2 on 7 matching bases. The germline gives CDR1 SGHDT, CDR2 YYEEEE. V was cut by 3 bases and J by 1 base, with 10 bases left in between. The CDR3 spans 14 residues. CDR3 DNA sequence: TGTGCCAGCAGCTGGGAGGGGGTCCAAGAGACCCAGTACTTC. Its protein product is CASSWEGVQETQYF.

As for this clone: Within the sample, other DNA sequences also encode this same CDR3. The gene calls are TRBV10-1 and TRBJ2-7, with TRBD2 as a possible D gene (6 bases). Germline CDR1 reads WNHNN; CDR2 reads SYGVQD (reference sequence). CDR3 length equals 13 residues. The V and J ends lost 2 bases and 2 bases respectively, with 7 bases between them. The CDR3 nucleotides are TGCGCCAGCAGTGAGGCGGGAACCTACGAGCAGTACTTC. As protein: CASSEAGTYEQYF.

The chain employs TRBV9 and TRBJ2-3; D is uncertain. Trimming shortened V by 0 bases and J by 2 bases, and 10 bases separated the two germline ends. Germline CDR1 and CDR2: SGDLS and YYNGEE. This CDR3 comprises 15 residues. The CDR3 DNA sequence: TGTGCCAGCAGCGTAGATTCCAGGACCACAGATACGCAGTATTTT. This codes for CASSVDSRTTDTQYF. The full variable domain, completed using reference TRBV9 and TRBJ2-3, is DSGVTQTPKHLITATGQRVTLRCSPRSGDLSVYWYQQSLDQGLQFLIQYYNGEERAKGNILERFSAQQFPDLHSELNLSSLELGDSALYFCASSVDSRTTDTQYFGPGTRLTVL.

Remarks on this clone: The identical CDR3 is also encoded by other nucleotide sequences in the sample. This rearrangement joins TRBV5-4 to TRBJ2-1; the D gene is possibly TRBD2 (6 bases). The CDR3 has 12 amino acids. V lost 1 base and J 8 bases, leaving 7 bases between the germline ends. Germline values: CDR1 SGHNT, CDR2 YYREEE (reference sequence). Here the CDR3 reads CASSLSGDEQFF. The CDR3 DNA reads TGTGCCAGCAGCTTGTCGGGAGATGAGCAGTTCTTC.

The chain employs TRBV7-9 and TRBJ2-1; 10 nucleotides agree with TRBD2. After removal of 5 bases from V and 7 bases from J, the junction contained 11 bases not matched to a gene. Germline values: CDR1 SEHNR, CDR2 FQNEAQ (reference sequence). The CDR3 is made up of 16 amino acids. This chain's CDR3 is CASSKTTGTSANEQFF. CDR3 DNA: TGTGCCAGCAGCAAAACAACCGGGACTAGCGCGAATGAGCAGTTCTTC.

This clone has only one observation. V usage is TRBV30 and J usage is TRBJ2-7, with D uncertain. Germline V CDR1 and CDR2: GTSNPN, SVGIG (reference sequence). Trimming left V 0 bases short and J 0 bases short, with 12 bases between. This CDR3 region has 15 residues. This CDR3 reads CAWSVQEFPSYEQYF. In nucleotides, the CDR3 is TGTGCCTGGAGTGTGCAAGAATTCCCCTCCTACGAGCAGTACTTC. Looking up the rest from reference TRBV30 and TRBJ2-7 gives the full variable domain: SQTIHQWPATLVQPVGSPLSLECTVEGTSNPNLYWYRQAAGRGLQLLFYSVGIGQISSEVPQNLSASRPQDRQFILSSKKLLLSDSGFYLCAWSVQEFPSYEQYFGPGTRLTVT.

The chain is built from TRBV9 and TRBJ2-2, with TRBD2 matching 7 bases. V lost 3 bases and J lost 1; bases outside the gene matches: 12. Germline V gene data show CDR1 as SGDLS and CDR2 as YYNGEE. The CDR3 covers 18 residues. The CDR3 reads CASSALATSALNTGELFF. The CDR3 bases are TGTGCCAGCAGCGCCTTGGCCACTAGCGCATTGAACACCGGGGAGCTGTTTTTT. Full variable domain (missing parts from reference TRBV9 and TRBJ2-2): DSGVTQTPKHLITATGQRVTLRCSPRSGDLSVYWYQQSLDQGLQFLIQYYNGEERAKGNILERFSAQQFPDLHSELNLSSLELGDSALYFCASSALATSALNTGELFFGEGSRLTVL.

The chain employs TRBV5-1 and TRBJ2-3; D is ambiguous. V gave up 0 bases and J gave up 2 bases, with 16 bases separating them. The germline gives CDR1 SGHRS, CDR2 YFSETQ. The length of the CDR3 is 17 residues. DNA of the CDR3: TGCGCCAGCAGCTTGGCCTTTAGAGCGCCTTTCACAGATACGCAGTATTTT. It specifies CASSLAFRAPFTDTQYF.

The genes are TRBV7-6 and TRBJ1-4; D is unresolved. This CDR3 has 12 residues. Trimming took 6 bases from V and 12 from J, leaving 14 bases between them. The V gene's germline CDR1 is SGHVS and CDR2 FNYEAQ. CDR3 loop: CASSNGPIELFF. CDR3 DNA sequence: TGTGCCAGCAGTAACGGGCCCATAGAACTGTTTTTT.

The chain links TRBV6-1 to TRBJ2-7; 8 bases match TRBD1. Germline CDR1 is MNHNS and CDR2 is SASEGT. The CDR3 has 16 amino acids. Trimming took 4 bases from V and 3 from J; bases not matched to a gene: 11. The CDR3 here is CASSVLPRTGLYEQYF. The CDR3 nucleotides are TGTGCCAGCAGTGTACTACCGCGGACAGGGCTCTACGAGCAGTACTTC.

The V call is TRBV30, the J call TRBJ2-3, with D possibly TRBD2 on 6 matching bases. The CDR3 runs 14 residues. The germline CDR1 and CDR2 sequences are GTSNPN and SVGIG (reference sequence). The ends were cut back, 2 bases at V and 3 bases at J, with 12 bases in the middle. The CDR3 region is CAWSLDYGTDTQYF. The CDR3 nucleotides read TGTGCCTGGAGTCTGGACTACGGGACAGATACGCAGTATTTT. The entire variable domain, with the rest obtained from reference TRBV30 and TRBJ2-3, is as follows: SQTIHQWPATLVQPVGSPLSLECTVEGTSNPNLYWYRQAAGRGLQLLFYSVGIGQISSEVPQNLSASRPQDRQFILSSKKLLLSDSGFYLCAWSLDYGTDTQYFGPGTRLTVL.